This TCR beta chain was identified during a study of cytomegalovirus exposure and HLA in healthy donors. Sequencing was performed with immunoSEQ multiplex PCR; in TCRdb, only in-frame clones are kept and a portion is missing. Here the sample spans under 400,000 clones, 70% to 90% being singletons. These donors were members of the roughly 120-subject validation cohort, a group separate from the approximately 680-subject first cohort. The V and J ends lost 4 bases and 4 bases, in that order; junction bases with no gene match: 7. The CDR3 extends over 16 amino acids. From germline, CDR1 is GTSNPN and CDR2 SVGIG (reference sequence).

The TCR was taken from a woman aged 18 to 35 in good health and CMV-seronegative. Material for sequencing was PBMCs. The V call is TRBV30, the J call TRBJ2-2; 12 bases map to TRBD2. The CDR3 nucleotides read TGTGCCTGGACGACTCCGGGACTAGCGGGCACCGGGGAGCTGTTTTTT. Residues: CAWTTPGLAGTGELFF.